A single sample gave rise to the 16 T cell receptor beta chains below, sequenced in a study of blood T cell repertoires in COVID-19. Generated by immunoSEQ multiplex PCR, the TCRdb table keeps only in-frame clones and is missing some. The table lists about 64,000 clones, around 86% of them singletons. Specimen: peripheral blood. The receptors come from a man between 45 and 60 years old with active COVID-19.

The CDR3 DNA sequence: TGTGCCAGCAGTTTAGGCAGGGAAGCCGGGGAGCTGTTTTTT. It encodes CASSLGREAGELFF. The J gene is TRBJ2-2, the V gene TRBV27; possibly TRBD1 for D (5 bases). CDR1 and CDR2 (germline): MNHEY, SMNVEV (reference sequence). V dropped 2 bases and J dropped 6 bases, with 10 bases sitting between them. CDR3 size: 14 residues.

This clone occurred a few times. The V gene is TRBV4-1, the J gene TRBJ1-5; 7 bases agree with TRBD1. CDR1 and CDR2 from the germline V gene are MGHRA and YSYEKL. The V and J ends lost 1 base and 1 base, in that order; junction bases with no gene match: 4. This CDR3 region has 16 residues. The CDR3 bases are TGCGCCAGCAGCCAAGTATTGGGACAGAGCAATCAGCCCCAGCATTTT. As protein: CASSQVLGQSNQPQHF.

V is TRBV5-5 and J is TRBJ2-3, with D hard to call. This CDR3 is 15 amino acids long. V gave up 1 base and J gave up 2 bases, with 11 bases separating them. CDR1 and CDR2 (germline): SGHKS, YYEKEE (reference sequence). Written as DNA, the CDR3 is TGTGCCAGCAGCTTGCTATACTCAACCACAGATACGCAGTATTTT. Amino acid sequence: CASSLLYSTTDTQYF.

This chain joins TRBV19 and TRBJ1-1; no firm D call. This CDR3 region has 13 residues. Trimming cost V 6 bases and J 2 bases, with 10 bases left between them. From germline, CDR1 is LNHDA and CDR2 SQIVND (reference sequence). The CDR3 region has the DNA TGTGCCAGTAGCCCCGTACATAACACTGAAGCTTTCTTT. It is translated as CASSPVHNTEAFF.

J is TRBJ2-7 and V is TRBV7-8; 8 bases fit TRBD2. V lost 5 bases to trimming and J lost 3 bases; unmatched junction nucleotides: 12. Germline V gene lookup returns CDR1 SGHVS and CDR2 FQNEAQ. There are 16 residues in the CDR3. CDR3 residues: CASSPDSGGLDYEQYF. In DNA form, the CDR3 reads TGTGCCAGCAGCCCGGATTCGGGGGGACTAGACTACGAGCAGTACTTC.

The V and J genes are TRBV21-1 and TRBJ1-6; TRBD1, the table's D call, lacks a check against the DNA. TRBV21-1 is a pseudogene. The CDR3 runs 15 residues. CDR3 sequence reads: CASSTGQGVISPLHF. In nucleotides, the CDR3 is TGTGCCAGCAGCACAGGACAGGGGGTTATTTCACCCCTCCACTTT.

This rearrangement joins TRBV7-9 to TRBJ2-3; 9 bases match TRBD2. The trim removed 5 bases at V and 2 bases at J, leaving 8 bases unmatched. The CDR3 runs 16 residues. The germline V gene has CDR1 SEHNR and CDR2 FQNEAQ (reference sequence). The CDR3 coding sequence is TGTGCCAGCAGCCTATCCGGGACTAGCTTCACAGATACGCAGTATTTT. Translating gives CASSLSGTSFTDTQYF. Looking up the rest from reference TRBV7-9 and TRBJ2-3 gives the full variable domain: DTGVSQNPRHKITKRGQNVTFRCDPISEHNRLYWYRQTLGQGPEFLTYFQNEAQLEKSRLLSDRFSAERPKGSFSTLEIQRTEQGDSAMYLCASSLSGTSFTDTQYFGPGTRLTVL.

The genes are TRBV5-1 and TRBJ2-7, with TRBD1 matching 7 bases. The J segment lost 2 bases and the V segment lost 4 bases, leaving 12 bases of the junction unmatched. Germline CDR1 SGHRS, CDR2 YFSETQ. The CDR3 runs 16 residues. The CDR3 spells CASSLDSGTVAYEQYF. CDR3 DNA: TGCGCCAGCAGCCTTGATTCCGGGACAGTTGCCTACGAGCAGTACTTC.

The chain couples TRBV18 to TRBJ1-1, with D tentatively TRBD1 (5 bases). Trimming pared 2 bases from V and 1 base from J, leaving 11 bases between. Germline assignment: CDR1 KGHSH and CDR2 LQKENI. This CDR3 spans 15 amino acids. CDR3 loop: CASSPSGGQNTEAFF. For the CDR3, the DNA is TGTGCCAGCTCACCATCGGGGGGTCAGAACACTGAAGCTTTCTTT.

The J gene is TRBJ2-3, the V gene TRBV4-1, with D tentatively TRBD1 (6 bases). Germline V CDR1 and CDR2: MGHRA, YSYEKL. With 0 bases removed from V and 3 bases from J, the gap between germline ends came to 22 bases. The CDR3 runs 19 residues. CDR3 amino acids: CASSQEPGTSERGTDTQYF. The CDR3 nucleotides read TGCGCCAGCAGCCAAGAACCGGGGACATCAGAGAGGGGAACAGATACGCAGTATTTT.

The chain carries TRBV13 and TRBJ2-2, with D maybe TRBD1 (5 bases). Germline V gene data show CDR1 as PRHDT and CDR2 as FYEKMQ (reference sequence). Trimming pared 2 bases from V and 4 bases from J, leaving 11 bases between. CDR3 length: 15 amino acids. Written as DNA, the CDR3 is TGTGCCAGCAGCTTATTTGGGGCCGGCACCGGGGAGCTGTTTTTT. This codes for CASSLFGAGTGELFF.

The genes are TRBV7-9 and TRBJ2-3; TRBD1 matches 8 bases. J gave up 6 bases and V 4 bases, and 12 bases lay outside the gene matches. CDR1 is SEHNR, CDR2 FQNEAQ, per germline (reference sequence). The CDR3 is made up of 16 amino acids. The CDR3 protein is CASSSLGTGIRDTQYF. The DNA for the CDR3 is TGTGCCAGCAGCTCACTCGGGACAGGAATTCGGGATACGCAGTATTTT.

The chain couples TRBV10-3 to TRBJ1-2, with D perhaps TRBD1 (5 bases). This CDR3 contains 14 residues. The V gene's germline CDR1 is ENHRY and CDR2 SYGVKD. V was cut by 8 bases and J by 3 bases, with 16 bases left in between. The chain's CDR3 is CAISSRAKDYGYTF. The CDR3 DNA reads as TGTGCCATCTCCTCCAGGGCAAAGGACTATGGCTACACCTTC.

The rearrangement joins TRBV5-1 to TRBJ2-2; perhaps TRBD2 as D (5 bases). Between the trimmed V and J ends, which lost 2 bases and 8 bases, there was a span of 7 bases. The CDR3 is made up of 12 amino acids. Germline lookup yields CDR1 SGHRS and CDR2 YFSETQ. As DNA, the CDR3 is TGCGCCAGCAGCTTACGAGGGGGGGAGCTGTTTTTT. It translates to CASSLRGGELFF.

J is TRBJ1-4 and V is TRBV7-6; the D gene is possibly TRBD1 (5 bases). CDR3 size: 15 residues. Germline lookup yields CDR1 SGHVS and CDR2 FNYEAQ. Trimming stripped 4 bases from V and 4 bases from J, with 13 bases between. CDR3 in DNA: TGTGCCAGCAGCTCTAGGGGCGGTCTTAATGAAAAACTGTTTTTT. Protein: CASSSRGGLNEKLFF. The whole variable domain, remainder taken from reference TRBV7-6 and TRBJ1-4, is GAGVSQSPRYKVTKRGQDVALRCDPISGHVSLYWYRQALGQGPEFLTYFNYEAQQDKSGLPNDRFSAERPEGSISTLTIQRTEQRDSAMYRCASSSRGGLNEKLFFGSGTQLSVL.

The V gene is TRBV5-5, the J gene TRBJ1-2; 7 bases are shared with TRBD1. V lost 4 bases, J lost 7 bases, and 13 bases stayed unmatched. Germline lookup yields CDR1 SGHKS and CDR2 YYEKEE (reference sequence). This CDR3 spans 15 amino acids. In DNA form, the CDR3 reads TGTGCCAGCAGCGTCGGGACAGCCGTTGAGGGTGGCTACACCTTC. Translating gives CASSVGTAVEGGYTF.